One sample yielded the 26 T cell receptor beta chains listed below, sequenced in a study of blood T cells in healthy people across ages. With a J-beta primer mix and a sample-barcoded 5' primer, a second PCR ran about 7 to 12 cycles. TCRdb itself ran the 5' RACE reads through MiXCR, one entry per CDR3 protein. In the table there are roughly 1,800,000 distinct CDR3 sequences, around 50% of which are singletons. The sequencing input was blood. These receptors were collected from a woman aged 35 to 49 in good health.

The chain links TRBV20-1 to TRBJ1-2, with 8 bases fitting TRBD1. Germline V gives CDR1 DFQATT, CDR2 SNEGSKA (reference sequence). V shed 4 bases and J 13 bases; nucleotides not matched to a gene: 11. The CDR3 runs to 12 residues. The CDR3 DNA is TGCAGTGCTAACCTAGGGACAGGAAAATCCACCTTC. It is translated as CSANLGTGKSTF.

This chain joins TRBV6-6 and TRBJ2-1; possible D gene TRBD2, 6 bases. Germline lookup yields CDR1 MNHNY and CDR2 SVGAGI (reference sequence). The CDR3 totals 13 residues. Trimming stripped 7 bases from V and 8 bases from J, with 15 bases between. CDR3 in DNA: TGTGCCAGCACCGACGGGGGACCGGATGAGCAGTTCTTC. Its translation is CASTDGGPDEQFF.

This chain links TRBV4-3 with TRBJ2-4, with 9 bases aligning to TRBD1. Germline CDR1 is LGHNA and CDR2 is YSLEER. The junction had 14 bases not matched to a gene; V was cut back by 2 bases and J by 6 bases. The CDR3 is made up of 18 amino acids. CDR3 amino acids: CASSQRPAGQGVGNIQYF. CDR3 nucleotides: TGCGCCAGCAGCCAACGCCCCGCGGGACAGGGAGTTGGAAACATTCAGTACTTC.

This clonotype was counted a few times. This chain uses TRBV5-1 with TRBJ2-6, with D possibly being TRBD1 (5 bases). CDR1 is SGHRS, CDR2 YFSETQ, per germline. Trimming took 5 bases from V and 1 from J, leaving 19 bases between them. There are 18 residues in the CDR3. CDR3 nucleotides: TGCGCCAGCAGGCAAAGTTTCGGCAGGGTGTCTGGGGCCAACGTCCTGACTTTC. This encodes CASRQSFGRVSGANVLTF.

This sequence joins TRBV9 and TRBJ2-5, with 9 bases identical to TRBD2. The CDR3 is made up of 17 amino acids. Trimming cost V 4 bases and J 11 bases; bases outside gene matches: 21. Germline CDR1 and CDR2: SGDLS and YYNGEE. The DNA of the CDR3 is TGTGCCAGCAGCTTCCCTCGGTCTAGCGGGGACGACAATGAGCAGTACTTC. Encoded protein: CASSFPRSSGDDNEQYF.

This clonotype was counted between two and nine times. CDR3 region: CASSDQGALTKNIQYF. CDR3 nucleotides: TGTGCCAGCAGCGATCAGGGGGCGCTGACCAAAAACATTCAGTACTTC. The chain links TRBV28 to TRBJ2-4, with 8 bases matching TRBD1. Germline V gives CDR1 MDHEN, CDR2 SYDVKM. V dropped 6 bases and J dropped 2; count of bases not matched to a gene: 9. This CDR3 region has 16 residues.

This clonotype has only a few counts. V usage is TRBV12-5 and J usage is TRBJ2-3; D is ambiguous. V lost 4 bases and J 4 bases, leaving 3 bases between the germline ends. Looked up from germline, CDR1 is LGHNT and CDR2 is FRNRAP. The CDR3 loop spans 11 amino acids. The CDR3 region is CASGSADTQYF. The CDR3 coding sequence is TGTGCTAGTGGTTCGGCAGATACGCAGTATTTT. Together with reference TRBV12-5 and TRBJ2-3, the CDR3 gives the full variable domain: DARVTQTPRHKVTEMGQEVTMRCQPILGHNTVFWYRQTMMQGLELLAYFRNRAPLDDSGMPKDRFSAEMPDATLATLKIQPSEPRDSAVYFCASGSADTQYFGPGTRLTVL.

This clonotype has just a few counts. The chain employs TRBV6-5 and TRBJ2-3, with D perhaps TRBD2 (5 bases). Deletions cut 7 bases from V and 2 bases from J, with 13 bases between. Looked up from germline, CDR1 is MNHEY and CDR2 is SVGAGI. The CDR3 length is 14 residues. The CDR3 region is CASTNERATDTQYF. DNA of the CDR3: TGTGCCAGCACTAACGAGAGGGCCACAGATACGCAGTATTTT.

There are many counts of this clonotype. The DNA for the CDR3 is TGTGCCAGCAGCCCCCGGCCGACTAGCGGGACCTACGAGCAGTACTTC. Protein product: CASSPRPTSGTYEQYF. V is TRBV9 and J is TRBJ2-7, with TRBD2 matching over 11 bases. Germline CDR1 and CDR2: SGDLS and YYNGEE. The CDR3 is 16 residues long. Trimming at V came to 4 bases and at J to 2 bases, leaving 8 bases not matched to a gene.

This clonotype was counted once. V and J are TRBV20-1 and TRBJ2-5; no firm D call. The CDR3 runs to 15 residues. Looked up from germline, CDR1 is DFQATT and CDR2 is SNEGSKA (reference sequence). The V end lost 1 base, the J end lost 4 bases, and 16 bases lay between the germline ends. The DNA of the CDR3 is TGCAGTGCTAGAGGCCCCGGAGAGGCCGGAGAGACCCAGTACTTC. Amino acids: CSARGPGEAGETQYF.

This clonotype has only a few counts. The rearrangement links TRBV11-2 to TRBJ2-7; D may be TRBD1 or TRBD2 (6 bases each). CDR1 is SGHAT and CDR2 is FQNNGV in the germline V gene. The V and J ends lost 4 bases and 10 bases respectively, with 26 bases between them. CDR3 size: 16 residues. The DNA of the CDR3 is TGTGCCAGCAGCTCAAGGGGGAGGACGGTTTCGAGCACCCAGTACTTC. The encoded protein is CASSSRGRTVSSTQYF.

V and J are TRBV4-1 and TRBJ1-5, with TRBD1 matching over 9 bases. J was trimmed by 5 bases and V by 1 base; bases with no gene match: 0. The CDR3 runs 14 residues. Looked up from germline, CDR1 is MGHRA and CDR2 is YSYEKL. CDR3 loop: CASSQGTGDQPQHF. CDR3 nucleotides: TGCGCCAGCAGCCAAGGGACAGGGGATCAGCCCCAGCATTTT.

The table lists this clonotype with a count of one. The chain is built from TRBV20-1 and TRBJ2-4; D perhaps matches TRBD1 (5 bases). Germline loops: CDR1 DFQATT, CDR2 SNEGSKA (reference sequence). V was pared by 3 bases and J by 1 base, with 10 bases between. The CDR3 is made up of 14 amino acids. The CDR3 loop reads CSARPGRAKNIQYF. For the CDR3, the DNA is TGCAGTGCTAGGCCAGGGCGCGCCAAAAACATTCAGTACTTC.

As DNA, the CDR3 is TGCAGCGCTGACGGGGGGGGGTCACCAGATACGCAGTATTTT. This translates into CSADGGGSPDTQYF. This rearrangement joins TRBV29-1 to TRBJ2-3, with 8 bases lining up with TRBD2. This CDR3 region has 14 residues. V was pared by 7 bases and J by 4 bases, with 10 bases of the junction left unmatched. Per germline, CDR1 SQVTM and CDR2 ANQGSEA.

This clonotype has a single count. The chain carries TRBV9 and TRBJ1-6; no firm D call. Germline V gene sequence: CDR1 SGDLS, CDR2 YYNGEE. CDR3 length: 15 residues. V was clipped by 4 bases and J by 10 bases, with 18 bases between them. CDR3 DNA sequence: TGTGCCAGCAGCCTAGCCCAGGCTGGTAGGTCACCCCTCCACTTT. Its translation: CASSLAQAGRSPLHF.

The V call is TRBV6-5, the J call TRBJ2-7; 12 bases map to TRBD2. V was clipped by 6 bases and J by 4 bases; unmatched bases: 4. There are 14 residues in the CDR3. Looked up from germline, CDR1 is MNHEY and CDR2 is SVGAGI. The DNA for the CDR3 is TGTGCCAGCAGCCGGACTAGCGGGGTATACGAGCAGTACTTC. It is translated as CASSRTSGVYEQYF.

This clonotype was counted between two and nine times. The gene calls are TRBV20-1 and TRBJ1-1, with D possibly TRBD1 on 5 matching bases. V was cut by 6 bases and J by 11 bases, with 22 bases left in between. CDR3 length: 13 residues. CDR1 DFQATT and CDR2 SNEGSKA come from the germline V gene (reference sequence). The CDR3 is CSASREVAGTAFF. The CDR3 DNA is TGCAGTGCATCCCGGGAGGTAGCGGGGACTGCTTTCTTT.

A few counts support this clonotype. The CDR3 here is CASSLPGTSGGVYEQFF. CDR3 nucleotides: TGCGCCAGCAGCCTTCCCGGGACTAGCGGGGGGGTTTATGAGCAGTTCTTC. This chain uses TRBV4-3 with TRBJ2-1, with 16 nucleotides matching TRBD2. Germline V lookup: CDR1 LGHNA, CDR2 YSLEER. Trimming took 4 bases from V and 8 from J; bases not matched to a gene: 8. CDR3 length: 17 residues.

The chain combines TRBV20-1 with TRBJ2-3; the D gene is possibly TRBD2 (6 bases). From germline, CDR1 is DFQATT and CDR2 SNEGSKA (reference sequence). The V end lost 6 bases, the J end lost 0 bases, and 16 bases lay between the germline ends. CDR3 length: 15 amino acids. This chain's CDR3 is CSASRGFTSTDTQYF. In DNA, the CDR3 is TGCAGTGCCAGCCGGGGGTTTACTAGCACAGATACGCAGTATTTT.

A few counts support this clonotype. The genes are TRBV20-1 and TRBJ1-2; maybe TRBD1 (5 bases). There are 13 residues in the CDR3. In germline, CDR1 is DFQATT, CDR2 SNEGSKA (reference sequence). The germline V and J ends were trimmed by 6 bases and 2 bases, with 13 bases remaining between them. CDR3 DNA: TGCAGTGCGGTCCTTGACAGCAACTATGGCTACACCTTC. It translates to CSAVLDSNYGYTF.

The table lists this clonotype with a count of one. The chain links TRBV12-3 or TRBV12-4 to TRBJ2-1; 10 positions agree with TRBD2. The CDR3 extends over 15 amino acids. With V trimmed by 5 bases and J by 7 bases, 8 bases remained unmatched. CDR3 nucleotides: TGTGCCAGCAGTCCTACTAGCGGGGACCGGAATGAGCAGTTCTTC. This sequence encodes CASSPTSGDRNEQFF.

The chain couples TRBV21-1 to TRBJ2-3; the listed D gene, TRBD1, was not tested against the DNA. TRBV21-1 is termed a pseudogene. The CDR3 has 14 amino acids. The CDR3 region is CASTHGGGTDTQYF. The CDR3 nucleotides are TGTGCCAGCACCCACGGGGGGGGCACAGATACGCAGTATTTT.

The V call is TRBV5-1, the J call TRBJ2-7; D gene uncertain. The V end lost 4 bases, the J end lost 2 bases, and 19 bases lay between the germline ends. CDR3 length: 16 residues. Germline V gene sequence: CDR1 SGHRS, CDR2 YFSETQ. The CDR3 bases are TGCGCCAGCAGCGCTAGGACGACGGATGCTACCTACGAGCAGTACTTC. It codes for CASSARTTDATYEQYF.

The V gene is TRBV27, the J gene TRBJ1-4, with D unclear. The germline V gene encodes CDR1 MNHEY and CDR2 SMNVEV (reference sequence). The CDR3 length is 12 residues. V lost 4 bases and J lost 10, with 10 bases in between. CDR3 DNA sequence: TGTGCCAGCAGTTCTCCCGGAGGAAAACTGTTTTTT. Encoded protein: CASSSPGGKLFF.

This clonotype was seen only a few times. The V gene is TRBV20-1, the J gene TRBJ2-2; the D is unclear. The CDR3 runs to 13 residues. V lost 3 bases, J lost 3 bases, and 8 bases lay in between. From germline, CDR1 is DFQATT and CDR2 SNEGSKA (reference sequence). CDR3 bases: TGCAGTGCTAGCTACATGGACACCGGGGAGCTGTTTTTT. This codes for CSASYMDTGELFF.

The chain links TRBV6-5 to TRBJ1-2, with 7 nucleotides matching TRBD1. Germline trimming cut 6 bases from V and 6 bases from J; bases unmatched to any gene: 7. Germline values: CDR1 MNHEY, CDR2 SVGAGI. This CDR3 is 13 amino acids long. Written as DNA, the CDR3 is TGTGCCAGCAGGCCCCCAGGGGGGAATGGCTACACCTTC. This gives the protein CASRPPGGNGYTF.